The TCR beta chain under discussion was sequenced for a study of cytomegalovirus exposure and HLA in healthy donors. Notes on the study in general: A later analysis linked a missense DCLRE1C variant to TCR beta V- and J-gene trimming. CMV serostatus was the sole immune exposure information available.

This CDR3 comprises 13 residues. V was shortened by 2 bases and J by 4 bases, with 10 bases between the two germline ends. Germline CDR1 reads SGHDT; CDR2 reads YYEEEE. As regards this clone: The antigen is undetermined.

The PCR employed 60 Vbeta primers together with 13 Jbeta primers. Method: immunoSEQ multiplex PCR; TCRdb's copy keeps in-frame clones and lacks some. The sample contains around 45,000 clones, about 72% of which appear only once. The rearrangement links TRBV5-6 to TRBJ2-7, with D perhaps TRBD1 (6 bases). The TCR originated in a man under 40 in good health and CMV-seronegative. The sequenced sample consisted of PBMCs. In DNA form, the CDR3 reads TGTGCCAGCAGCTTTGACAGGCTGTACGAGCAGTACTTC. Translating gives CASSFDRLYEQYF.